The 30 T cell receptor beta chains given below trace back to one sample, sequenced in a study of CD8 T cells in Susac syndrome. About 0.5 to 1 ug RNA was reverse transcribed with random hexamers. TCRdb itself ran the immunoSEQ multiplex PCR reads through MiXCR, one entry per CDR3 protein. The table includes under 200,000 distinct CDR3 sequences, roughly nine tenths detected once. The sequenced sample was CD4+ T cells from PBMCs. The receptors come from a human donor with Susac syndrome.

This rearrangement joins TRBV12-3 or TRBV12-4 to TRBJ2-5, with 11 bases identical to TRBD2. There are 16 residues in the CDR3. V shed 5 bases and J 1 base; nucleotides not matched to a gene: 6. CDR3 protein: CASSAHSGGAQETQYF. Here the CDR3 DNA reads TGTGCCAGCAGTGCCCATAGCGGGGGGGCCCAAGAGACCCAGTACTTC.

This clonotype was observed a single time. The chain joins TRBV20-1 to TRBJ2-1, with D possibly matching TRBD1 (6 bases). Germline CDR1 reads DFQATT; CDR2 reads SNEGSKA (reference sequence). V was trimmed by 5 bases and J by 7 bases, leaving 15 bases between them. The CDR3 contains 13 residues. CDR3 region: CSAPPPGVNEQFF. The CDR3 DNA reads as TGCAGTGCTCCACCCCCAGGGGTTAATGAGCAGTTCTTC.

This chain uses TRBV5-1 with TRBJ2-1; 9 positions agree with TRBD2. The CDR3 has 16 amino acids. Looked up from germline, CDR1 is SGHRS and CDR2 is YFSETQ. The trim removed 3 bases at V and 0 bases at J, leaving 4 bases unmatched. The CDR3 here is CASSSAGGFSYNEQFF. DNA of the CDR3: TGCGCCAGCAGCTCAGCGGGGGGTTTCTCCTACAATGAGCAGTTCTTC.

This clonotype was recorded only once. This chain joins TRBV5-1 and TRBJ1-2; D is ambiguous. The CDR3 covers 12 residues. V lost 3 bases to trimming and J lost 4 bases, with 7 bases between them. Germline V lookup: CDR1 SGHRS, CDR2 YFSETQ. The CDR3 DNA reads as TGCGCCAGCAGCTCGGGATCCTATGGCTACACCTTC. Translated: CASSSGSYGYTF.

CDR3 sequence (DNA): TGTGCCAGCAGCCTCGCGGGGGCTGGCAAAGGCTACACCTTC. It is translated as CASSLAGAGKGYTF. The chain joins TRBV13 to TRBJ1-2, with D possibly being TRBD1 (6 bases). CDR3 length: 14 amino acids. The V end was cut by 5 bases, the J end by 8 bases, with 18 bases between. Per the germline V gene, CDR1 is PRHDT and CDR2 is FYEKMQ (reference sequence).

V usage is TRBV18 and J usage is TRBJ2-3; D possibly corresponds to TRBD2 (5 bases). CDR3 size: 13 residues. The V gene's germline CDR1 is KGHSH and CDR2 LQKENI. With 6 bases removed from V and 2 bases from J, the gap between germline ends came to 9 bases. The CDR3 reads CASSREFTDTQYF. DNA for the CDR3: TGTGCCAGCTCGAGGGAGTTCACAGATACGCAGTATTTT.

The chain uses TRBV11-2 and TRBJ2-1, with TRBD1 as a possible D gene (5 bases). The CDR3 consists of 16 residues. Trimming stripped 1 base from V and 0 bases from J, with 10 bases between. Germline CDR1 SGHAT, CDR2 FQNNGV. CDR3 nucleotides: TGTGCCAGCAGCTTAGGGCAGGGAAGCTCCTACAATGAGCAGTTCTTC. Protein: CASSLGQGSSYNEQFF. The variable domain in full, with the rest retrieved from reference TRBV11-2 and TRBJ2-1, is EAGVAQSPRYKIIEKRQSVAFWCNPISGHATLYWYQQILGQGPKLLIQFQNNGVVDDSQLPKDRFSAERLKGVDSTLKIQPAKLEDSAVYLCASSLGQGSSYNEQFFGPGTRLTVL.

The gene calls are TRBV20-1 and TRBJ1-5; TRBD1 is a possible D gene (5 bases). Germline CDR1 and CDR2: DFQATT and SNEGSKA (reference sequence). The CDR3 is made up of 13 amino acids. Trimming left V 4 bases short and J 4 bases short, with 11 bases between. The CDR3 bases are TGCAGTGCTATCCAGGGTAGTAATCAGCCCCAGCATTTT. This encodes CSAIQGSNQPQHF.

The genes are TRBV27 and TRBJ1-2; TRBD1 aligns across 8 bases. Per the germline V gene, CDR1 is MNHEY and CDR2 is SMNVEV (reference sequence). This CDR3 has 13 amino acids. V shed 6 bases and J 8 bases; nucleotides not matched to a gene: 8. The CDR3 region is CASRSLTGEGYTF. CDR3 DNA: TGTGCCAGCAGATCCCTGACAGGGGAAGGCTACACCTTC.

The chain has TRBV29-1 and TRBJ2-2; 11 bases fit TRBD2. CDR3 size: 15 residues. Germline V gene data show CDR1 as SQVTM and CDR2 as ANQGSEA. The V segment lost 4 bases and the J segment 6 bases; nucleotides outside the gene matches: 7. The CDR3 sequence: CSVGSSGRLAGELFF. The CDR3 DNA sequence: TGCAGCGTTGGATCTAGCGGGAGGTTGGCCGGGGAGCTGTTTTTT.

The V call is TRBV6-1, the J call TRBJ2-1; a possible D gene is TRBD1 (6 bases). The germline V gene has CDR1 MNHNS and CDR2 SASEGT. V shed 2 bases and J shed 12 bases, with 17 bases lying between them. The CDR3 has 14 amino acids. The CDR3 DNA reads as TGTGCCAGCAGTGAACCGACACAGGGCTTAGGGCAGTTCTTC. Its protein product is CASSEPTQGLGQFF.

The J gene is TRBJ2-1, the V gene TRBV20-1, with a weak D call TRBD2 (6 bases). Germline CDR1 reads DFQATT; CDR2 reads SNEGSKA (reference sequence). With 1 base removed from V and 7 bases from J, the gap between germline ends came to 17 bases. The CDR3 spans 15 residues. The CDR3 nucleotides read TGCAGTGCTAGAGGTTGGGAGGCTCGGTGGAATGAGCAGTTCTTC. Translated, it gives CSARGWEARWNEQFF.

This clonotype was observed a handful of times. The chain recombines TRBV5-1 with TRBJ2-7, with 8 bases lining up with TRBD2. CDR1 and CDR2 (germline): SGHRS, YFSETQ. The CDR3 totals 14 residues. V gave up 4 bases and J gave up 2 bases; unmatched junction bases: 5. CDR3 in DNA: TGCGCCAGCAGCGCCCTAGCGGGTACCTACGAGCAGTACTTC. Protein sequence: CASSALAGTYEQYF.

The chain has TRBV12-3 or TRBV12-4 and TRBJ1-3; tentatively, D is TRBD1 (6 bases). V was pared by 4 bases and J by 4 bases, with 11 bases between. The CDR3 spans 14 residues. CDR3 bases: TGTGCCAGCAGTTCACAGGACAGCGGAAACACCATATATTTT. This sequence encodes CASSSQDSGNTIYF.

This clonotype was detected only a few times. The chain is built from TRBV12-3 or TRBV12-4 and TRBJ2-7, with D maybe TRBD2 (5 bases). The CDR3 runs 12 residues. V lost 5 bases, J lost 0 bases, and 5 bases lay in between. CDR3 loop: CASSGSSYEQYF. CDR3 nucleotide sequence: TGTGCCAGCAGTGGGAGCTCCTACGAGCAGTACTTC.

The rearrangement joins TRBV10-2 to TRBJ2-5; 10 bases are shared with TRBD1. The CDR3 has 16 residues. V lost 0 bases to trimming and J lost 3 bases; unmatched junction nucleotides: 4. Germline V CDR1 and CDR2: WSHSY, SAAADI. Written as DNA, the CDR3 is TGCGCCAGCAGTGAGTCCGGGACAGGGGTGAAAGAGACCCAGTACTTC. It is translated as CASSESGTGVKETQYF.

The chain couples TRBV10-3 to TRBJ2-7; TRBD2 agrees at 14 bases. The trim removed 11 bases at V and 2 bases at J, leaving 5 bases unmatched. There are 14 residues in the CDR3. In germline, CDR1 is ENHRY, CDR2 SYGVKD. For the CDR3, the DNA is TGTGCCTCCAGACTAGCGGGAGGGCCCTACGAGCAGTACTTC. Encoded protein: CASRLAGGPYEQYF.

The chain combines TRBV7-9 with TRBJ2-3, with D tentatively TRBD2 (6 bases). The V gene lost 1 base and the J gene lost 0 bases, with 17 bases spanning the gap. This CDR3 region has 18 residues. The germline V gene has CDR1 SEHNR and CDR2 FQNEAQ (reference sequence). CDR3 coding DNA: TGTGCCAGCAGCTTAGTGGGCGGGAACACTATTAGCACAGATACGCAGTATTTT. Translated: CASSLVGGNTISTDTQYF.

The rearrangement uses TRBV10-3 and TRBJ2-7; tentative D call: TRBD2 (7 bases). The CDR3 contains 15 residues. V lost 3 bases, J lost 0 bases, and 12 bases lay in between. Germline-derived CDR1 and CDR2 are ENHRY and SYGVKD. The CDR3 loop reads CAISDGGASSYEQYF. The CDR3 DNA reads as TGTGCCATCAGTGATGGGGGGGCTAGCTCCTACGAGCAGTACTTC.

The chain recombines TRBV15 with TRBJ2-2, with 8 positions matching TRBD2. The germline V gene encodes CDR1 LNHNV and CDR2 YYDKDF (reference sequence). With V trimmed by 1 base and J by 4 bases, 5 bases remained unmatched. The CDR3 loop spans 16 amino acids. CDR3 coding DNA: TGTGCCACCAGCAGAGCTGGGACTAGTAGCACCGGGGAGCTGTTTTTT. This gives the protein CATSRAGTSSTGELFF.

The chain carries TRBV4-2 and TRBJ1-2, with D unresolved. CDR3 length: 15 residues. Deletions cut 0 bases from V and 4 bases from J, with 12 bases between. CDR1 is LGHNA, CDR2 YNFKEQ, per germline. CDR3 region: CASSQDLVNLYGYTF. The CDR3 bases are TGTGCCAGCAGCCAAGACTTGGTGAATCTCTATGGCTACACCTTC.

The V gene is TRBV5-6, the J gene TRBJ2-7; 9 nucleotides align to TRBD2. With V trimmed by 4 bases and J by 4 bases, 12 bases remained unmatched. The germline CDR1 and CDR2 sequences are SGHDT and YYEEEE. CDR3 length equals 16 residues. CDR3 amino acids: CASSQFGEAGGYEQYF. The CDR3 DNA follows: TGTGCCAGCAGCCAGTTCGGCGAAGCGGGAGGTTACGAGCAGTACTTC.

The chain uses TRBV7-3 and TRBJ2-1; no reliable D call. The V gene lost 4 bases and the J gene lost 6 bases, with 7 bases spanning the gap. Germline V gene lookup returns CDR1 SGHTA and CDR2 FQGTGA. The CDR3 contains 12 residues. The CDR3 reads CASSYDRNEQFF. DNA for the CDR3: TGTGCCAGCAGCTATGACCGCAATGAGCAGTTCTTC.

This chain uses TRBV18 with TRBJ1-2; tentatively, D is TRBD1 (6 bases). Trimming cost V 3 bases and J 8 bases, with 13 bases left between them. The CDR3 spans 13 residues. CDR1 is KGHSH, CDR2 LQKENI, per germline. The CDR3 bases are TGTGCCAGCTCACCTACAGAGGGGGAAGGCTACACCTTC. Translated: CASSPTEGEGYTF.

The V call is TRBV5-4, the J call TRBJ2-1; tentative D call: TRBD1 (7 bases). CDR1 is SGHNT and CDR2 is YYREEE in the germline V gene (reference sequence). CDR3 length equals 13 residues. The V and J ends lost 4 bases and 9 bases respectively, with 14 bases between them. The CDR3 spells CASSGRQGGEQFF. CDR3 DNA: TGTGCCAGCAGCGGAAGACAGGGAGGTGAGCAGTTCTTC.

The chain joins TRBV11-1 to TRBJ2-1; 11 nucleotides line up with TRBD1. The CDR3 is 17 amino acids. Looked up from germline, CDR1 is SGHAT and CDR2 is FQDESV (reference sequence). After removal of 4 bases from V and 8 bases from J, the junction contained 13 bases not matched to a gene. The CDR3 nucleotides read TGTGCCAGCAGCTCGCGCATCACCGGGACAGGGGGGTATGAGCAGTTCTTC. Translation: CASSSRITGTGGYEQFF.

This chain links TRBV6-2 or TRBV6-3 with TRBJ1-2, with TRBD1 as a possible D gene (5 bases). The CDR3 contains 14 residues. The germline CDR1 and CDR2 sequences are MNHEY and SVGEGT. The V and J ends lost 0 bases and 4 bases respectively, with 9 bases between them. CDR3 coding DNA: TGTGCCAGCAGTTACTCGGAAACAGGCTATGGCTACACCTTC. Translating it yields CASSYSETGYGYTF.

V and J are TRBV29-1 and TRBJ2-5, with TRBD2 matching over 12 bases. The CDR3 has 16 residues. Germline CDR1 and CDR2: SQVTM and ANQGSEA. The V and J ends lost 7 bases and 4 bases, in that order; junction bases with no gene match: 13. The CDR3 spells CSAPPTSGSGRETQYF. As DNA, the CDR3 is TGCAGCGCTCCTCCGACTAGCGGGAGCGGAAGAGAGACCCAGTACTTC.

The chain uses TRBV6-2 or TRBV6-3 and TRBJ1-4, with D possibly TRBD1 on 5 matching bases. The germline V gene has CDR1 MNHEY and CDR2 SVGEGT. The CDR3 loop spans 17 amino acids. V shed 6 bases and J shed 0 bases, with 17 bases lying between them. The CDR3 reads CASSNSGRIPTNEKLFF. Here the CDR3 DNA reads TGTGCCAGCAGCAACTCGGGACGGATCCCAACTAATGAAAAACTGTTTTTT.

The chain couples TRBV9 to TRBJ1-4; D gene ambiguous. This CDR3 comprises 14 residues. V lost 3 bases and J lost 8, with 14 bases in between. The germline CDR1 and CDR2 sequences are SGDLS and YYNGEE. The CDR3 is CASSAKAQGEKLFF. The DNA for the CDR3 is TGTGCCAGCAGCGCTAAAGCTCAAGGAGAAAAACTGTTTTTT.